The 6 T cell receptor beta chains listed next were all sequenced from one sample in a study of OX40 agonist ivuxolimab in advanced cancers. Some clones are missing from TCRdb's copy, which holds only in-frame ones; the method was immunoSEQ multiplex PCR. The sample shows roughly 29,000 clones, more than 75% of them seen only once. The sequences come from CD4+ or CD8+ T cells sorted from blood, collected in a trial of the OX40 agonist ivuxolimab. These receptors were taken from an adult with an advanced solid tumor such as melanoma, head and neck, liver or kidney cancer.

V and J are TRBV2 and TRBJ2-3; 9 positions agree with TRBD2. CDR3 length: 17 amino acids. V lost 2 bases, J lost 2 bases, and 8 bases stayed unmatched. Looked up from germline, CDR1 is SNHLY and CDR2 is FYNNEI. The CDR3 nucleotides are TGTGCCAGCAGTGAACTGGAGGCTAGCGGGGTCACAGATACGCAGTATTTT. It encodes CASSELEASGVTDTQYF. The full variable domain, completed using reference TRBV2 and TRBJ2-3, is EPEVTQTPSHQVTQMGQEVILRCVPISNHLYFYWYRQILGQKVEFLVSFYNNEISEKSEIFDDQFSVERPDGSNFTLKIRSTKLEDSAMYFCASSELEASGVTDTQYFGPGTRLTVL.

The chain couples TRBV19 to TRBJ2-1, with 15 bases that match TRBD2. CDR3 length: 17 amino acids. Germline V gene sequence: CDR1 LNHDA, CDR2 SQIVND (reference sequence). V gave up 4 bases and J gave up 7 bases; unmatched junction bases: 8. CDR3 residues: CASSNGLAGGPRNEQFF. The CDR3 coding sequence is TGTGCCAGTAGTAACGGACTAGCGGGGGGGCCTAGGAATGAGCAGTTCTTC.

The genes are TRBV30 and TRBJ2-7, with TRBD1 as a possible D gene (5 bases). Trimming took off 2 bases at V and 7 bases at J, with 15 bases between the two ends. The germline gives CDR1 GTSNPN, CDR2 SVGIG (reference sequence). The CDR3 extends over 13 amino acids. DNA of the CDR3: TGTGCCTGGAGTTCAGGACACCCCGTGGAGCAGTACTTC. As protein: CAWSSGHPVEQYF.

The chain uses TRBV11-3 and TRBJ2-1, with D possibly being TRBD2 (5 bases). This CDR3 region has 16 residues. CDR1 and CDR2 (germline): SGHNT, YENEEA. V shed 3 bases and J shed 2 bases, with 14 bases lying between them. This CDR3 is CASSLRGPLTYNEQFF. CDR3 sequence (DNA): TGTGCCAGCAGCTTGAGAGGGCCGTTAACCTACAATGAGCAGTTCTTC.

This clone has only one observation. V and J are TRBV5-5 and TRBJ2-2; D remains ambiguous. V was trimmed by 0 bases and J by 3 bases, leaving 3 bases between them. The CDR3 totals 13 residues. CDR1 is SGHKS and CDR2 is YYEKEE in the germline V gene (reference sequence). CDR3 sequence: CASSLDHTGELFF. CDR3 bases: TGTGCCAGCAGCTTGGACCACACCGGGGAGCTGTTTTTT.

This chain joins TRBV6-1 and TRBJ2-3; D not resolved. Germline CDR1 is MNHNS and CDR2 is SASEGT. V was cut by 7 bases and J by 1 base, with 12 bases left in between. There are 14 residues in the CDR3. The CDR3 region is CASNNIRGTDTQYF. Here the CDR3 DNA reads TGTGCCAGCAATAACATACGGGGCACAGATACGCAGTATTTT.